These 21 T cell receptor beta chains were all obtained from the same sample, sequenced in a study of post-analysis software for immune sequencing data (dated by TCRdb to about 2015). Overall study outcomes, separate from this receptor: Four to six TRBV segments, including TRBV5-6, TRBV5-1 and TRBV20-1, were significantly more frequent in patients than controls.

The method was PCR. The reads were generated on an Illumina HiSeq 2500. To reduce PCR and sequencing biases, unique molecular identifiers were built into the TCR beta cDNA libraries. The public reads were run again by TCRdb, first through fastp at Q25 and then through MiXCR, and only productive beta chains were kept. Entries that share a CDR3 protein sequence are merged under the most common genes and DNA. Counted in this sample were 600,000 to 700,000 distinct CDR3 sequences; 55% to 60% of them appeared once. The ten largest clones add up to around 10% of the sample. Antigen specificity for these receptors is unknown. Sequenced sample: blood. Source of these receptors: a girl aged 2 to 10 with multiple sclerosis.

The J gene is TRBJ1-1, the V gene TRBV11-2; D is undetermined. Per the germline V gene, CDR1 is SGHAT and CDR2 is FQNNGV. V gave up 4 bases and J gave up 5 bases, with 17 bases separating them. The CDR3 covers 15 residues. CDR3 sequence reads: CASSSLPVRDTEAFF. The DNA for the CDR3 is TGTGCCAGCAGCTCGCTCCCCGTAAGGGATACTGAAGCTTTCTTT.

This chain joins TRBV11-2 and TRBJ2-1; D ambiguous. Matching the DNA end better, TRBJ2-7 makes the J call doubtful. The CDR3 contains 16 residues. Germline V CDR1 and CDR2: SGHAT, FQNNGV. This chain's CDR3 is CASSLERLSSYNEQYF. The CDR3 nucleotides are TGTGCCAGCAGCTTAGAACGCCTCAGCTCCTACAATGAGCAGTACTTC.

V and J are TRBV7-9 and TRBJ2-7; 10 positions match TRBD1. V was pared by 0 bases and J by 7 bases, with 6 bases of the junction left unmatched. This CDR3 contains 15 residues. In germline, CDR1 is SEHNR, CDR2 FQNEAQ (reference sequence). The CDR3 DNA is TGTGCCAGCAGCTTAGCCCGGACAGGGGGAGAGGAGCAGTACTTC. It specifies CASSLARTGGEEQYF.

This clonotype appeared a few times. The chain joins TRBV7-9 to TRBJ2-7, with D possibly matching TRBD2 (6 bases). Trimming took off 7 bases at V and 2 bases at J, with 18 bases between the two ends. The CDR3 extends over 15 amino acids. The germline gives CDR1 SEHNR, CDR2 FQNEAQ (reference sequence). CDR3 amino acids: CASTQGGNGAYEQYF. The CDR3 bases are TGTGCCAGCACTCAAGGAGGGAATGGCGCCTACGAGCAGTACTTC.

V and J are TRBV12-3 or TRBV12-4 and TRBJ1-2; tentatively, D is TRBD1 (5 bases). There are 12 residues in the CDR3. V was shortened by 2 bases and J by 8 bases, with 9 bases between the two germline ends. As DNA, the CDR3 is TGTGCCAGCAGTTTATCGGGGACGGGCTACACCTTC. Protein product: CASSLSGTGYTF.

The gene calls are TRBV29-1 and TRBJ2-1; tentatively, D is TRBD1 or TRBD2 (6 bases each). The CDR3 has 18 amino acids. The V end lost 2 bases, the J end lost 4 bases, and 24 bases lay between the germline ends. Germline V gene sequence: CDR1 SQVTM, CDR2 ANQGSEA. This CDR3 reads CSVEMKGGVSLLYNEQFF. The CDR3 DNA is TGCAGCGTTGAAATGAAGGGGGGAGTGTCTCTCCTATACAATGAGCAGTTCTTC.

This clonotype was recorded once. The V gene is TRBV10-3, the J gene TRBJ2-3; the match to TRBD2 covers 10 bases. V lost 10 bases and J lost 6; bases outside the gene matches: 22. The CDR3 has 18 residues. Germline V gene data show CDR1 as ENHRY and CDR2 as SYGVKD. Here the CDR3 reads CATIPRTSGLPPTDTQYF. The CDR3 bases are TGTGCCACGATACCCCGGACTAGCGGCCTTCCCCCAACGGATACGCAGTATTTT.

This clonotype turned up a few times. The chain couples TRBV4-1 to TRBJ2-1; 10 nucleotides align to TRBD1. Germline trimming cut 2 bases from V and 10 bases from J; bases unmatched to any gene: 11. The CDR3 covers 16 residues. Germline V CDR1 and CDR2: MGHRA, YSYEKL. The CDR3 is CASSQLGTGAAQEQFF. CDR3 nucleotide sequence: TGCGCCAGCAGCCAACTCGGGACAGGGGCTGCACAGGAGCAGTTCTTC.

The genes are TRBV10-3 and TRBJ1-2; tentatively, D is TRBD1 (6 bases). The CDR3 runs 12 residues. CDR1 and CDR2 (germline): ENHRY, SYGVKD. V was clipped by 3 bases and J by 6 bases, with 8 bases between them. CDR3 region: CAISDWTDGYTF. The CDR3 DNA reads TGTGCCATCAGTGATTGGACAGATGGCTACACCTTC.

The chain carries TRBV7-8 and TRBJ2-5; D is possibly TRBD2 (5 bases). Trimming took off 7 bases at V and 11 bases at J, with 23 bases between the two ends. The CDR3 sequence is 14 residues long. In germline, CDR1 is SGHVS, CDR2 FQNEAQ. CDR3 region: CASKVGDPFREQYF. CDR3 nucleotide sequence: TGTGCCAGCAAGGTCGGAGATCCCTTTAGGGAGCAGTACTTC.

CDR3 residues: CASSSGGQGRTEAFF. CDR3 nucleotide sequence: TGTGCCAGCAGTTCGGGGGGACAGGGGAGGACTGAAGCTTTCTTT. The chain joins TRBV6-2 or TRBV6-3 to TRBJ1-1; 10 positions match TRBD1. Germline values: CDR1 MNHEY, CDR2 SVGEGT. The ends lost 4 bases at V and 5 bases at J; junction bases unmatched: 7. The CDR3 extends over 15 amino acids.

The V call is TRBV12-3 or TRBV12-4, the J call TRBJ2-3; 12 bases fit TRBD2. The CDR3 loop spans 16 amino acids. Trimming removed 6 bases from V and 2 bases from J; junction bases left unmatched: 6. The CDR3 here is CASRDRLAGDTDTQYF. The CDR3 bases are TGTGCCAGCAGGGACAGACTAGCGGGGGACACAGATACGCAGTATTTT.

This chain connects TRBV27 to TRBJ2-3, with TRBD2 matching over 14 bases. The CDR3 length is 17 residues. The V gene's germline CDR1 is MNHEY and CDR2 SMNVEV (reference sequence). After removal of 1 base from V and 6 bases from J, the junction contained 6 bases not matched to a gene. CDR3 in DNA: TGTGCCAGCAGTTTATGGGGACTAGCGGGAGCGGAGGATACGCAGTATTTT. Translated: CASSLWGLAGAEDTQYF.

A word on this clonotype: The conserved closing phenylalanine or tryptophan is absent in this CDR3, likely reflecting a read error. This chain joins TRBV7-7 and TRBJ2-1, with 8 bases lining up with TRBD2. CDR1 and CDR2 (germline): SSHAT, FNYEAQ (reference sequence). This CDR3 comprises 14 residues. CDR3: CASSLQAGVVEQFV. In nucleotides, the CDR3 is TGTGCTAGCAGCTTGCAAGCGGGAGTGGTTGAGCAGTTCGTC.

The chain uses TRBV7-6 and TRBJ2-1; D is uncertain. This CDR3 has 12 amino acids. Trimming shortened V by 2 bases and J by 10 bases, and 9 bases separated the two germline ends. Germline V gene sequence: CDR1 SGHVS, CDR2 FNYEAQ. The CDR3 loop reads CASSLNDGEQFF. CDR3 DNA: TGTGCCAGCAGCTTAAACGATGGGGAGCAGTTCTTC. The full variable domain, with the rest looked up from reference TRBV7-6 and TRBJ2-1, is GAGVSQSPRYKVTKRGQDVALRCDPISGHVSLYWYRQALGQGPEFLTYFNYEAQQDKSGLPNDRFSAERPEGSISTLTIQRTEQRDSAMYRCASSLNDGEQFFGPGTRLTVL.

This sequence joins TRBV20-1 and TRBJ2-5, with D possibly matching TRBD1 (5 bases). V was shortened by 5 bases and J by 5 bases, with 15 bases between the two germline ends. Germline CDR1 is DFQATT and CDR2 is SNEGSKA (reference sequence). This CDR3 comprises 13 residues. CDR3 sequence reads: CSALDSTWETQYF. The DNA of the CDR3 is TGCAGTGCTCTCGACAGTACATGGGAGACCCAGTACTTC.

This chain joins TRBV9 and TRBJ2-1; 7 bases map to TRBD2. J gave up 10 bases and V 7 bases, and 8 bases lay outside the gene matches. The V gene's germline CDR1 is SGDLS and CDR2 YYNGEE. This CDR3 spans 12 amino acids. CDR3 DNA: TGTGCCAGCGGGAGGGCCGGGGGAGAGCAGTTCTTC. Its translation: CASGRAGGEQFF.

This clonotype was observed a handful of times. V gene TRBV7-9 combines with J gene TRBJ2-1, with unresolved D. The CDR3 runs to 12 residues. Germline assignment: CDR1 SEHNR and CDR2 FQNEAQ (reference sequence). V was cut by 0 bases and J by 8 bases, with 5 bases left in between. For the CDR3, the DNA is TGTGCCAGCAGCTTAGCGATCTATGAGCAGTTCTTC. Its protein product is CASSLAIYEQFF.

This clonotype appeared a few times. This sequence joins TRBV10-2 and TRBJ2-7, with a weak D call TRBD2 (6 bases). The V end was cut by 2 bases, the J end by 3 bases, with 8 bases between. Germline CDR1 WSHSY, CDR2 SAAADI. The CDR3 is 13 residues long. The CDR3 bases are TGCGCCAGCAGTGAGCGGGAGCACTACGAGCAGTACTTC. Amino acids: CASSEREHYEQYF.

This clonotype was seen a handful of times. The gene calls are TRBV10-3 and TRBJ2-7; 7 bases fit TRBD2. Germline CDR1 is ENHRY and CDR2 is SYGVKD. The ends lost 1 base at V and 2 bases at J; junction bases unmatched: 5. The CDR3 spans 15 residues. The CDR3 DNA reads TGTGCCATCAGTGAGTTGGCGGGGGAGGCCTACGAGCAGTACTTC. Protein: CAISELAGEAYEQYF.

The rearrangement joins TRBV10-3 to TRBJ2-1, with TRBD2 identical over 12 bases. The CDR3 is 15 amino acids. V was clipped by 2 bases and J by 9 bases; unmatched bases: 5. Germline V gene lookup returns CDR1 ENHRY and CDR2 SYGVKD. Here the CDR3 reads CAISERLAGAREQFF. CDR3 nucleotide sequence: TGTGCCATCAGTGAGAGACTAGCGGGAGCCCGTGAGCAGTTCTTC.